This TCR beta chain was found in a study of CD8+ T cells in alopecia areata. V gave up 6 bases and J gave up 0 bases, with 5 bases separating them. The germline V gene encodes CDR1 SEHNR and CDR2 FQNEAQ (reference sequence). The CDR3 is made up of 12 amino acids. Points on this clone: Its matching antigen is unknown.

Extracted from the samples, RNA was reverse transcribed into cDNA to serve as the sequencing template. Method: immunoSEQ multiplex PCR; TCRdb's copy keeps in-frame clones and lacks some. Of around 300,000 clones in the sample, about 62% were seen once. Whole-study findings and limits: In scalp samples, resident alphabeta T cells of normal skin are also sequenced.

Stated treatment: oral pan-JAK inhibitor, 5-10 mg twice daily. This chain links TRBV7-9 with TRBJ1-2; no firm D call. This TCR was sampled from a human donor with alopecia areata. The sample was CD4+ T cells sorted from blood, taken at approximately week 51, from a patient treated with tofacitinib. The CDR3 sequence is CASSGANYGYTF. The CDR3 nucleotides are TGTGCCAGCAGTGGGGCTAACTATGGCTACACCTTC.